The clone carrying this TCR beta chain was counted between two and nine times. What it recognizes is unknown. The data originate from a study of T cell repertoires in cytomegalovirus infection. Each CDR3 protein is one row after TCRdb ran MiXCR on the reads. The sample yields some 200,000 distinct CDR3 sequences, 38% seen once. V trimming: 0 bases; J trimming: 4 bases; junction bases outside the gene matches: 4. CDR1 is SGHDT and CDR2 is YYEEEE in the germline V gene. The CDR3 has 15 amino acids. The chain couples TRBV5-6 to TRBJ2-5, with 9 nucleotides matching TRBD1. This sequence originates from a human donor in good health (CMV status not recorded). Some clones in this sample may be carry-over from other donors' samples. Here the sequenced sample was CD8+ T cells from cultured PBMCs, taken from culture after CMV antigen stimulation. CDR3 amino acids: CASSLALTGGETQYF. CDR3 nucleotide sequence: TGTGCCAGCAGCTTGGCCTTGACAGGGGGAGAGACCCAGTACTTC.